A single sample gave rise to the 30 T cell receptor beta chains below, sequenced in a study of CDR3 diversity in severe acne. TCRdb recomputed calls from the PCR reads with MiXCR, one row per CDR3 protein. This sample carries over 100,000 distinct CDR3 sequences, 51% of them seen once, and the ten largest clones take approximately 13%. Source material: blood. These receptors all come from a male donor with acne.

As to this clonotype: An end of the junction does not agree with germline; a read error may underlie this. The chain joins TRBV7-2 to TRBJ2-7, with 9 bases lining up with TRBD2. This CDR3 comprises 15 residues. Germline V gives CDR1 SGHTA, CDR2 FQGNSA. The CDR3 DNA sequence: TGTGCCGGCAGCTTAGGGCGGGAGGGCCCCTACGAGCAGTACTTC. As protein: CAGSLGREGPYEQYF.

The table lists this clonotype with a few counts. The gene calls are TRBV15 and TRBJ2-4; TRBD2 might be the D (5 bases). Germline loops: CDR1 LNHNV, CDR2 YYDKDF (reference sequence). The length of the CDR3 is 12 residues. V shed 9 bases and J shed 8 bases, with 14 bases lying between them. The CDR3 DNA follows: TGTGCCACAAGCCCGCGGGCGGACATTCAGTACTTC. Amino acid sequence: CATSPRADIQYF.

J is TRBJ2-3 and V is TRBV10-3; D is possibly TRBD1 (6 bases). Germline values: CDR1 ENHRY, CDR2 SYGVKD. V gave up 10 bases and J gave up 5 bases, with 28 bases separating them. This CDR3 region has 17 residues. In DNA, the CDR3 is TGTGCCAGCAGGACCCTCTCGACGTGGGGGCGCGGAGATACGCAGTATTTT. Amino acids: CASRTLSTWGRGDTQYF.

On this clonotype: One base away lies a much larger clone, so this may be a sequencing read error. The chain carries TRBV5-6 and TRBJ2-3; 8 bases are shared with TRBD2. The germline V gene has CDR1 SGHDT and CDR2 YYEEEE. This CDR3 has 13 amino acids. In DNA, the CDR3 is TGTGCCAGCAGCGCGGAGGGACTAGATTCGCAGTATTTT. This translates into CASSAEGLDSQYF. The whole variable domain, filled in from reference TRBV5-6 and TRBJ2-3, reads DAGVTQSPTHLIKTRGQQVTLRCSPKSGHDTVSWYQQALGQGPQFIFQYYEEEERQRGNFPDRFSGHQFPNYSSELNVNALLLGDSALYLCASSAEGLDSQYFGPGTRLTVL.

This clonotype was observed a few times. A much larger clone differs from this one at a single base, so this may be a read error. The chain couples TRBV2 to TRBJ2-3; TRBD1 aligns across 8 bases. The CDR3 extends over 12 amino acids. The germline V gene encodes CDR1 SNHLY and CDR2 FYNNEI. The CDR3 here is CVSSFGQGAQYF. For the CDR3, the DNA is TGTGTCAGCAGTTTTGGACAGGGTGCGCAGTATTTT.

The chain employs TRBV13 and TRBJ2-7; 8 bases are a match to TRBD1. J was trimmed by 0 bases and V by 6 bases; bases with no gene match: 10. CDR3 length equals 16 residues. Germline loops: CDR1 PRHDT, CDR2 FYEKMQ (reference sequence). CDR3 residues: CASSDSGQGLSYEQYF. In DNA form, the CDR3 reads TGTGCCAGCAGTGATAGTGGACAGGGCCTCTCCTACGAGCAGTACTTC.

The table lists this clonotype with a few counts. The V gene is TRBV4-3, the J gene TRBJ2-3, with a possible D match to TRBD2 (5 bases). The V and J ends lost 0 bases and 2 bases respectively, with 12 bases between them. The V gene's germline CDR1 is LGHNA and CDR2 YSLEER. The CDR3 loop spans 16 amino acids. As DNA, the CDR3 is TGCGCCAGCAGCCAAGAAGGACCAGGACTCACAGATACGCAGTATTTT. Protein: CASSQEGPGLTDTQYF.

This clonotype was seen repeatedly, ten times or more. This sequence joins TRBV6-1 and TRBJ2-3, with no clear D. The germline CDR1 and CDR2 sequences are MNHNS and SASEGT. This CDR3 spans 12 amino acids. Trimming pared 4 bases from V and 6 bases from J, leaving 8 bases between. CDR3: CASSASGDTQYF. DNA for the CDR3: TGTGCCAGCAGTGCCTCTGGTGATACGCAGTATTTT.

Concerning this clonotype: One base away lies a much larger clone, so this may be a sequencing read error. The rearrangement joins TRBV10-3 to TRBJ1-1, with D hard to call. V lost 4 bases to trimming and J lost 1 base, with 13 bases between them. Germline CDR1 reads ENHRY; CDR2 reads SYGVKD. The CDR3 is made up of 15 amino acids. The CDR3 nucleotides are TGTGCCATCAGTGGCACCTCTCAGGAGAACACTGAAGCTTTCTTT. Residues: CAISGTSQENTEAFF.

The V and J genes are TRBV10-3 and TRBJ2-7; 8 bases fit TRBD1. V shed 6 bases and J 0 bases; nucleotides not matched to a gene: 10. This CDR3 comprises 16 residues. Germline CDR1 ENHRY, CDR2 SYGVKD. CDR3 sequence (DNA): TGTGCCATCAGCGGACAGGGCCGAGGTAGCTCCTACGAGCAGTACTTC. It specifies CAISGQGRGSSYEQYF.

The chain links TRBV7-6 to TRBJ2-7; D is undetermined. The CDR3 has 13 amino acids. Trimming took 4 bases from V and 9 from J, leaving 16 bases between them. In germline, CDR1 is SGHVS, CDR2 FNYEAQ. For the CDR3, the DNA is TGTGCCAGCAGCTCCTATGGCCCCCCCCTGCAGTACTTC. Its protein product is CASSSYGPPLQYF.

The rearrangement joins TRBV15 to TRBJ2-5, with a weak D call TRBD2 (5 bases). Germline CDR1 is LNHNV and CDR2 is YYDKDF (reference sequence). Trimming took 8 bases from V and 3 from J, leaving 10 bases between them. This CDR3 is 12 amino acids long. The CDR3 region has the DNA TGTGCCACCCAGGCGAGGGAAGAGACCCAGTACTTC. Translated, it gives CATQAREETQYF.

V usage is TRBV20-1 and J usage is TRBJ2-1; D is unclear. The CDR3 is made up of 14 amino acids. V lost 3 bases, J lost 1 base, and 10 bases lay in between. Looked up from germline, CDR1 is DFQATT and CDR2 is SNEGSKA (reference sequence). The DNA of the CDR3 is TGCAGTGCTAGGAATACTTTTTCCTACAATGAGCAGTTCTTC. It yields the protein CSARNTFSYNEQFF.

A word on this clonotype: Mismatch with germline at one junction end may stem from a read error. The chain joins TRBV27 to TRBJ2-7, with TRBD1 matching over 10 bases. Germline V gene lookup returns CDR1 MNHEY and CDR2 SMNVEV (reference sequence). This CDR3 is built from 14 residues. CDR3 nucleotide sequence: TGTGCCAGCAGCCTGACAGGGGGCGAGTACGAGCAGTGCTTC. Amino acid sequence: CASSLTGGEYEQCF.

Regarding this clonotype: The CDR3 end shows no conserved phenylalanine or tryptophan, and so a read error is likely. This chain uses TRBV14 with TRBJ2-7; D gene uncertain. Per the germline V gene, CDR1 is SGHDN and CDR2 is FVKESK. V lost 3 bases and J lost 2, with 11 bases in between. The CDR3 runs 14 residues. Here the CDR3 DNA reads TGTGCCAGCAGCCAGCCTATTTCCCCCTACGAGCAGTACTCC. It yields the protein CASSQPISPYEQYS.

CDR3 loop: CASNSGRSYNEQFF. CDR3 bases: TGTGCCAGTAACAGCGGGAGGTCCTACAATGAGCAGTTCTTC. This sequence joins TRBV19 and TRBJ2-1; 9 bases line up with TRBD2. Germline V CDR1 and CDR2: LNHDA, SQIVND (reference sequence). The CDR3 loop spans 14 amino acids. V shed 7 bases and J 1 base; nucleotides not matched to a gene: 2.

This clonotype showed up many times. The chain employs TRBV27 and TRBJ2-6; D gene unclear. Germline values: CDR1 MNHEY, CDR2 SMNVEV (reference sequence). The CDR3 runs to 13 residues. V was cut by 2 bases and J by 4 bases, with 3 bases left in between. CDR3 DNA sequence: TGTGCCAGCAGTTTAGGGGGGGCCAACGTCCTGACTTTC. Translated: CASSLGGANVLTF.

With regard to this clonotype: Given a much more abundant clone one base away, this may be a read error. The chain carries TRBV7-9 and TRBJ1-1; 7 bases map to TRBD1. Unmatched junction bases numbered 7, after V lost 5 bases and J lost 1 base. This CDR3 comprises 15 residues. The germline V gene encodes CDR1 SEHNR and CDR2 FQNEAQ (reference sequence). DNA for the CDR3: TGTGCCAGCAGCGTAGAGGGACAGCCGAACACTGAAGCTTTCTTT. Translating it yields CASSVEGQPNTEAFF.

The chain carries TRBV19 and TRBJ2-5; D remains ambiguous. The V and J ends lost 7 bases and 5 bases respectively, with 17 bases between them. Germline values: CDR1 LNHDA, CDR2 SQIVND (reference sequence). This CDR3 has 14 amino acids. The CDR3 DNA is TGTGCCAGTACTCGCGGACCCTCCGGGGAGACCCAGTACTTC. This translates into CASTRGPSGETQYF.

This clonotype showed up many times. One end of the junction varies from germline; a read error may be responsible. The chain combines TRBV18 with TRBJ2-7; 9 bases map to TRBD1. The CDR3 runs to 14 residues. The V gene's germline CDR1 is KGHSH and CDR2 LQKENI. CDR3 sequence reads: CASSDRDRAPGRNF. The CDR3 DNA sequence: TGTGCCAGCTCTGACCGGGACAGGGCCCCGGGTCGGAACTTC.

At least ten counts were recorded for this clonotype. V usage is TRBV11-2 and J usage is TRBJ2-7, with D maybe TRBD2 (6 bases). Germline V gives CDR1 SGHAT, CDR2 FQNNGV. CDR3 length equals 16 residues. Trimming removed 6 bases from V and 6 bases from J, with 24 bases in between. This CDR3 is CASRPIRGTGVLEQYF. For the CDR3, the DNA is TGTGCCAGCAGACCAATACGGGGGACGGGAGTCCTCGAGCAGTACTTC.

The rearrangement uses TRBV9 and TRBJ2-3, with 13 bases aligning to TRBD2. The CDR3 extends over 17 amino acids. V trimming: 3 bases; J trimming: 2 bases; junction bases outside the gene matches: 6. Germline V gene sequence: CDR1 SGDLS, CDR2 YYNGEE. The DNA for the CDR3 is TGTGCCAGCAGCGCGCACGGACTAGCGGGAGACACAGATACGCAGTATTTT. This codes for CASSAHGLAGDTDTQYF.

This clonotype was seen once. V gene TRBV29-1 combines with J gene TRBJ1-2, with D unclear. Trimming stripped 5 bases from V and 3 bases from J, with 25 bases between. Germline V gives CDR1 SQVTM, CDR2 ANQGSEA. CDR3 size: 17 residues. The CDR3 region has the DNA TGCAGCGTTCCCCATCTTTCTCCGGCCGAGGTTGACTATGGCTACACCTTC. Protein product: CSVPHLSPAEVDYGYTF.

The V and J genes are TRBV20-1 and TRBJ2-1, with D perhaps matching TRBD2 (5 bases). The germline CDR1 and CDR2 sequences are DFQATT and SNEGSKA (reference sequence). The ends were cut back, 0 bases at V and 5 bases at J, with 11 bases in the middle. The CDR3 runs to 14 residues. The CDR3 DNA follows: TGCAGTGCTAGAGAGCGGGCCGAGCACAATGAGCAGTTCTTC. Its translation: CSARERAEHNEQFF.

There are many counts of this clonotype. This chain uses TRBV5-1 with TRBJ2-1; tentatively, D is TRBD2 (6 bases). The CDR3 contains 16 residues. Looked up from germline, CDR1 is SGHRS and CDR2 is YFSETQ. The V end lost 0 bases, the J end lost 1 base, and 11 bases lay between the germline ends. The CDR3, as DNA: TGCGCCAGCAGCTTGGATACTAGCAAGTCCTACAATGAGCAGTTCTTC. It yields the protein CASSLDTSKSYNEQFF.

Remarks on this clonotype: A single base separates this from a much larger clone, so it may be a read error. CDR3 loop: CSAPGLPSYERYF. In DNA, the CDR3 is TGCAGTGCTCCTGGACTGCCCTCCTACGAGCGGTACTTC. V gene TRBV20-1 combines with J gene TRBJ2-7; maybe TRBD2 (5 bases). The germline CDR1 and CDR2 sequences are DFQATT and SNEGSKA (reference sequence). This CDR3 comprises 13 residues.

This clonotype was recorded at least ten times. The rearrangement uses TRBV2 and TRBJ1-2; D might be TRBD1 (5 bases). Between the trimmed V and J ends, which lost 1 base and 3 bases, there was a span of 12 bases. This CDR3 region has 15 residues. Looked up from germline, CDR1 is SNHLY and CDR2 is FYNNEI. The CDR3 DNA reads TGTGCCAGCAGTGAAGACGGGGGAGAGGACTATGGCTACACCTTC. Its translation: CASSEDGGEDYGYTF.

This clonotype was seen repeatedly, ten times or more. The chain combines TRBV13 with TRBJ2-3, with unresolved D. This CDR3 spans 12 amino acids. CDR1 PRHDT and CDR2 FYEKMQ come from the germline V gene (reference sequence). V shed 5 bases and J shed 10 bases, with 13 bases lying between them. CDR3 loop: CASSRRPSSQYF. The CDR3, as DNA: TGTGCCAGCAGCCGACGCCCTAGTTCGCAGTATTTT.

Many counts were recorded for this clonotype. The chain recombines TRBV12-3 or TRBV12-4 with TRBJ1-1; D gene unclear. The V end lost 6 bases, the J end lost 1 base, and 12 bases lay between the germline ends. CDR3 size: 14 residues. CDR3 region: CASSSNTGNTEAFF. DNA of the CDR3: TGTGCCAGCAGCTCGAATACTGGGAACACTGAAGCTTTCTTT.

As concerns this clonotype: Germline is not matched at one junction end, which may reflect a read error. The genes are TRBV5-1 and TRBJ1-2; 7 nucleotides agree with TRBD1. The germline gives CDR1 SGHRS, CDR2 YFSETQ. The CDR3 is made up of 14 amino acids. CDR3 residues: CASSLAGGGDGYTF. CDR3 nucleotide sequence: TGTGCCAGCAGCTTGGCAGGGGGAGGGGATGGCTACACCTTC.